The 6 T cell receptor beta chains below all came from one sample that was sequenced in a study of blood T cell repertoires in COVID-19. Here immunoSEQ multiplex PCR was the method, and the copy in TCRdb shows in-frame clones only, minus some. Of some 170,000 clones in the sample, 82% were seen once. The source material was peripheral blood. Receptors were obtained from a woman in her seventies with acute or convalescent COVID-19.

This chain uses TRBV4-3 with TRBJ2-3; 10 nucleotides align to TRBD2. V lost 3 bases, J lost 4 bases, and 16 bases stayed unmatched. Germline CDR1 is LGHNA and CDR2 is YSLEER. The CDR3 loop spans 19 amino acids. CDR3 amino acids: CASSHERGGVGDRSDTQYF. The CDR3 nucleotides are TGCGCCAGCAGCCATGAGCGGGGGGGCGTTGGTGATCGCTCAGATACGCAGTATTTT.

The chain carries TRBV2 and TRBJ1-2, with D hard to call. The CDR3 runs to 12 residues. The V end was cut by 2 bases, the J end by 6 bases, with 7 bases between. In germline, CDR1 is SNHLY, CDR2 FYNNEI. In DNA form, the CDR3 reads TGTGCCAGCAGTGAACAGCGAGATGGCTACACCTTC. The encoded protein is CASSEQRDGYTF.

This sequence joins TRBV13 and TRBJ1-1; 8 positions match TRBD1. V shed 5 bases and J 1 base; nucleotides not matched to a gene: 3. The CDR3 has 14 amino acids. Germline CDR1 PRHDT, CDR2 FYEKMQ (reference sequence). The CDR3 is CASSPGGGNTEAFF. CDR3 bases: TGTGCCAGCAGCCCAGGGGGCGGGAACACTGAAGCTTTCTTT. Using reference TRBV13 and TRBJ1-1 for the parts outside the CDR3, the full variable domain is AAGVIQSPRHLIKEKRETATLKCYPIPRHDTVYWYQQGPGQDPQFLISFYEKMQSDKGSIPDRFSAQQFSDYHSELNMSSLELGDSALYFCASSPGGGNTEAFFGQGTRLTVV.

This clone came up once. The CDR3 region is CASSGGLSYYEQYF. Written as DNA, the CDR3 is TGCGCCAGCAGCGGGGGACTTTCATACTACGAGCAGTACTTC. This rearrangement joins TRBV5-1 to TRBJ2-7; tentative D call: TRBD2 (6 bases). The CDR3 has 14 amino acids. Trimming shortened V by 4 bases and J by 3 bases, and 14 bases separated the two germline ends. Per the germline V gene, CDR1 is SGHRS and CDR2 is YFSETQ.

The V call is TRBV11-3, the J call TRBJ1-4; D gene ambiguous. Germline V CDR1 and CDR2: SGHNT, YENEEA. The V end was cut by 5 bases, the J end by 8 bases, with 12 bases between. There are 13 residues in the CDR3. Here the CDR3 reads CASSPGPGEKLFF. The CDR3, as DNA: TGTGCCAGCAGCCCGGGCCCGGGGGAAAAACTGTTTTTT.

V usage is TRBV30 and J usage is TRBJ2-5, with 11 positions matching TRBD1. Trimming took 6 bases from V and 5 from J; bases not matched to a gene: 2. This CDR3 is 12 amino acids long. Germline loops: CDR1 GTSNPN, CDR2 SVGIG (reference sequence). In DNA form, the CDR3 reads TGTGCCTGCGGGACAGGGGGGGAGACCCAGTACTTC. It codes for CACGTGGETQYF. Complete variable domain (other parts from reference TRBV30 and TRBJ2-5): SQTIHQWPATLVQPVGSPLSLECTVEGTSNPNLYWYRQAAGRGLQLLFYSVGIGQISSEVPQNLSASRPQDRQFILSSKKLLLSDSGFYLCACGTGGETQYFGPGTRLLVL.